The present T cell receptor (beta chain) was sequenced within a study of vaccination effects on CD4 cells after COVID-19. Antigen-specific CD4+ T cells expanded by the ViraFEST assay with viral peptide pools were then sequenced. Cells that had been cultured for roughly eleven days were the source of isolated CD4+ T cells. The person had a PCR-confirmed SARS-CoV-2 infection during March to December 2020. Turning to this clone: Antigen unknown.

Trimming cost V 3 bases and J 6 bases, with 6 bases left between them. This CDR3 contains 13 residues. From germline, CDR1 is LNHDA and CDR2 SQIVND (reference sequence). Here immunoSEQ multiplex PCR was the method, and the copy in TCRdb shows in-frame clones only, minus some. Of around 40,000 clones in the sample, approximately 73% were seen once. The J gene is TRBJ1-6, the V gene TRBV19, with D perhaps matching TRBD1 (5 bases). This receptor was identified in a human donor who had a prior SARS-CoV-2 infection. Sample: CD4+ T cells from PBMCs cultured with a peptide pool, taken before COVID-19 vaccination. The DNA for the CDR3 is TGTGCCAGTAGTATTGGGGGTAATTCACCCCTCCACTTT. Translation gives CASSIGGNSPLHF.